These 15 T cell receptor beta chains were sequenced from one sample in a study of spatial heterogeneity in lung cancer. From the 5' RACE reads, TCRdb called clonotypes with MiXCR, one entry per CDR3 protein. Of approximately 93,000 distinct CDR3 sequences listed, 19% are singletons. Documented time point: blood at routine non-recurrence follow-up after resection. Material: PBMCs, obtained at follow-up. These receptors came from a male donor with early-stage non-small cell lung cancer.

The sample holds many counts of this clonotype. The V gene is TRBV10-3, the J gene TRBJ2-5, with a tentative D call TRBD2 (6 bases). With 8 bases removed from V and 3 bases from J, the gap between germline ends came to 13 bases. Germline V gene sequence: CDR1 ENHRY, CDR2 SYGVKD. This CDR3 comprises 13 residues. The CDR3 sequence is CAIRRDPKETQYF. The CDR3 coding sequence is TGTGCCATCCGGCGGGACCCCAAAGAGACCCAGTACTTC.

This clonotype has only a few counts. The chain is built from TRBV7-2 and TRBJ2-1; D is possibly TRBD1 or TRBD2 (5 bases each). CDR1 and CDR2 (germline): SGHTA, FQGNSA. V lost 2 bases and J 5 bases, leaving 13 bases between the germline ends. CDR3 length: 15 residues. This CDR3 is CASSLLGERHNEQFF. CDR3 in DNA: TGTGCCAGCAGCTTATTGGGGGAGAGACACAATGAGCAGTTCTTC.

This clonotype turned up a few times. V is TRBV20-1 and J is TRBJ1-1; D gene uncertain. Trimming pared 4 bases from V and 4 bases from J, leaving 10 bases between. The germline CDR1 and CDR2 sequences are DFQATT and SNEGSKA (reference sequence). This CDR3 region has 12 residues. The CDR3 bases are TGCAGTGCTAATGAGGAGCTCACTGAAGCTTTCTTT. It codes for CSANEELTEAFF.

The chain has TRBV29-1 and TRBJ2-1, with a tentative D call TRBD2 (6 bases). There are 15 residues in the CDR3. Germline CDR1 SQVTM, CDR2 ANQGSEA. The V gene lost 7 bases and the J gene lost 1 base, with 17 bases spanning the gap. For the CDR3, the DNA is TGCAGCGCCGAAGGCGAGCGGGTTTCCTACAATGAGCAGTTCTTC. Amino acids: CSAEGERVSYNEQFF.

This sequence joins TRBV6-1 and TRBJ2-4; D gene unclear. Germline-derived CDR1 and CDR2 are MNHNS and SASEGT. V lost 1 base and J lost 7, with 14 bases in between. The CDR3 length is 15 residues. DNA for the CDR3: TGTGCCAGCAGTGAAGTTCTGGCCCCCGGGAACATTCAGTACTTC. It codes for CASSEVLAPGNIQYF.

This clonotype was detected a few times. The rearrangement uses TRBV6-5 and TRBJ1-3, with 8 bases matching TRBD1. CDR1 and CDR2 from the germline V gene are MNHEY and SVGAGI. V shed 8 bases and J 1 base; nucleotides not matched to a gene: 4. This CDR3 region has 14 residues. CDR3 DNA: TGTGCCAGCCGACAGGGGCTTTCTGGAAACACCATATATTTT. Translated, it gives CASRQGLSGNTIYF.

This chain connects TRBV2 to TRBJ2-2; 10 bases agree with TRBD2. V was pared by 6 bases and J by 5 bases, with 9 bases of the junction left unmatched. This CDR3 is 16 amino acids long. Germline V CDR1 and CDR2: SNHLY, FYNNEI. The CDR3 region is CASRPLSGGVTGELFF. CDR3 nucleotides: TGTGCCAGCAGGCCCCTCAGCGGGGGGGTGACCGGGGAGCTGTTTTTT.

CDR3 nucleotides: TGTGCCAGCAGTCTCGTAGTGAACACTGAAGCTTTCTTT. Protein product: CASSLVVNTEAFF. The J gene is TRBJ1-1, the V gene TRBV28; D is unresolved. Germline V gene data show CDR1 as MDHEN and CDR2 as SYDVKM. This CDR3 comprises 13 residues. Trimming left V 5 bases short and J 0 bases short, with 7 bases between.

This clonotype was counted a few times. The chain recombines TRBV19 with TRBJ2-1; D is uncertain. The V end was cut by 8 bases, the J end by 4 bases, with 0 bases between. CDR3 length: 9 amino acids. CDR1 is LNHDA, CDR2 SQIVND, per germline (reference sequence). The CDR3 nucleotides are TGTGCCAGTTACAATGAGCAGTTCTTC. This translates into CASYNEQFF.

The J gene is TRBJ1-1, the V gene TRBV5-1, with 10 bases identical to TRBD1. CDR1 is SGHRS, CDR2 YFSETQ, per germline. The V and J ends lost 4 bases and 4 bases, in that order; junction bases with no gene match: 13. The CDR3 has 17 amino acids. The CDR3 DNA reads TGCGCCAGCAGCGCTGCACCCGAGACAGGGGGCACCACTGAAGCTTTCTTT. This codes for CASSAAPETGGTTEAFF. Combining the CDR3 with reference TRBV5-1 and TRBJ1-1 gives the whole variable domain KAGVTQTPRYLIKTRGQQVTLSCSPISGHRSVSWYQQTPGQGLQFLFEYFSETQRNKGNFPGRFSGRQFSNSRSEMNVSTLELGDSALYLCASSAAPETGGTTEAFFGQGTRLTVV.

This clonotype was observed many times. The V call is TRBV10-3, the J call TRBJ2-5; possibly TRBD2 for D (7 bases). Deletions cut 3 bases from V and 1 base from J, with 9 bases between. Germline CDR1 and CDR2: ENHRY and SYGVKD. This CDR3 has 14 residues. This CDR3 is CAISERGAQETQYF. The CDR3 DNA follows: TGTGCCATCAGTGAACGGGGGGCCCAAGAGACCCAGTACTTC.

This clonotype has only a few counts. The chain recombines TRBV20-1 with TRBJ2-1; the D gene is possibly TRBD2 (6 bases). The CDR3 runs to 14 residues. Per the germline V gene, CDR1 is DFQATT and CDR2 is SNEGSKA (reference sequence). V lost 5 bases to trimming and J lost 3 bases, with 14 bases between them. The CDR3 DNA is TGCAGTGCTGCGACGGGACTCAACTACAATGAGCAGTTCTTC. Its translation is CSAATGLNYNEQFF.

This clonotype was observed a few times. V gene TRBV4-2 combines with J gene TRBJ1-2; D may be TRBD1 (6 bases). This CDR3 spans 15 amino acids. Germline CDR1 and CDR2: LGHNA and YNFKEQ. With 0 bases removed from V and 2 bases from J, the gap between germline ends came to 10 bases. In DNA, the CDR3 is TGTGCCAGCAGCCAAGAAGGGACAAACAACTATGGCTACACCTTC. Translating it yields CASSQEGTNNYGYTF.

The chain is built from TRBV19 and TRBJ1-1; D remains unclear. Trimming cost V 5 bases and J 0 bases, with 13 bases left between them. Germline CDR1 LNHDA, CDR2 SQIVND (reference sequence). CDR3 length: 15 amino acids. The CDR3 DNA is TGTGCCAGTAGTTCAGGAGGGATTATGAACACTGAAGCTTTCTTT. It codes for CASSSGGIMNTEAFF.

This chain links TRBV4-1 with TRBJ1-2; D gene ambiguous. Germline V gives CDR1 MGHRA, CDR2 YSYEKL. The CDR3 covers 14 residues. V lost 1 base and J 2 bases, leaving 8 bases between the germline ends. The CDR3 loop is CASSQGQANYGYTF. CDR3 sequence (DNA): TGCGCCAGCAGCCAAGGGCAGGCGAACTATGGCTACACCTTC.